This TCR beta chain was observed in a study of CD8 T cells in ankylosing spondylitis. Broader study findings: Researchers report that disease-linked clones proved CD8+ and relatively rare in peripheral blood. Matched ankylosing spondylitis synovial fluid reportedly showed significant enrichment of disease-linked clones. Seemingly characteristic of ankylosing spondylitis blood was a TCR beta motif consisting of several highly homologous variants. In reactive arthritis synovial fluid and blood, some motif variants had been reported before.

The CDR3 spans 15 residues. From germline, CDR1 is LGHDT and CDR2 YNNKEL (reference sequence). V shed 5 bases and J 4 bases; nucleotides not matched to a gene: 9. This clonotype was recorded a few times. As yet, its antigen is unknown. Making the TCR beta libraries involved quantitative 5'-RACE with molecular barcodes. TCRdb re-called the 5' RACE reads with MiXCR, one entry per CDR3 protein. This sample has hundreds of thousands of distinct CDR3 sequences, with 12% found just once. The TCR sequence derives from a male donor with ankylosing spondylitis. The J gene is TRBJ1-2, the V gene TRBV3-1, with 8 positions matching TRBD1. Sequenced: blood, either unsorted or a sorted T cell fraction (not recorded which). The chain's CDR3 is CASSDRGSGGYGYTF. CDR3 sequence (DNA): TGTGCCAGCAGCGACAGGGGTTCCGGCGGCTATGGCTACACCTTC.